A selection of T cell receptor beta chains follows, all from one sample in a study of blood T cell repertoires in COVID-19. Generated by immunoSEQ multiplex PCR, the TCRdb table keeps only in-frame clones and is missing some. The sample lists approximately 400,000 clones, 85% to 90% occurring once. The sequencing input was PBMCs or T cells enriched from blood (not recorded which). These receptors all stem from a woman aged 18-29 years who had recovered from COVID-19. Both conserved end residues are part of each CDR3. D genes are given only for firm matches. Expanded clones get a size class; other rows say once, few or many, or leave the size out.

d_call	clone_size	v_call	j_call	cdr3_nt	cdr3_aa
NA	NA	TRBV28	TRBJ2-2	TGTGCCAGCAGTTTGTCTGACAAAACCGGGGAGCTGTTTTTT	CASSLSDKTGELFF
TRBD1	NA	TRBV7-2	TRBJ1-2	TGTGCCAGCAGATCGGGACAGGACTTCTATGGCTACACCTTC	CASRSGQDFYGYTF
NA	NA	TRBV7-9	TRBJ1-6	TGTGCCAGCAGCGACGGACAGAATAATTCACCCCTCCACTTT	CASSDGQNNSPLHF
TRBD1	NA	TRBV29-1	TRBJ2-5	TGCAGCGTAAAGGACAGGAACCAAGAGACCCAGTACTTC	CSVKDRNQETQYF
TRBD1	NA	TRBV7-2	TRBJ2-1	TGTGCCAGCAGCTTACCAGGGGGCAATGAGCAGTTCTTC	CASSLPGGNEQFF
NA	NA	TRBV3-1/TRBV3-2	TRBJ1-1	TGTGCCAGCAGCCAAGTCGGGGAAGCTTTCTTT	CASSQVGEAFF
NA	NA	TRBV28	TRBJ1-4	TGTGCCAGCCAACGGACAGTTAATGAAAAACTGTTTTTT	CASQRTVNEKLFF
NA	NA	TRBV10-3	TRBJ1-2	TGTGCCATCAGTGACGTAGGGGGTTCTGACTATGGCTACACCTTC	CAISDVGGSDYGYTF
TRBD1	NA	TRBV4-2	TRBJ1-2	TGTGCCAGCAGCCAAGACGGGACAGCCGGTTCTAACTATGGCTACACCTTC	CASSQDGTAGSNYGYTF
NA	NA	TRBV7-6	TRBJ1-1	TGTGCCAGCAGCTTAGGAAGACAGTTCACTGAAGCTTTCTTT	CASSLGRQFTEAFF
TRBD2	NA	TRBV7-3	TRBJ2-3	TGTGCCAGCAGCTCCGTCGCGACTAGCGGCCCAGATACGCAGTATTTT	CASSSVATSGPDTQYF
TRBD1	NA	TRBV5-1	TRBJ1-4	TGCGCCAGCAGCTTGGGGGACAGGGGTTACGAAAAACTGTTTTTT	CASSLGDRGYEKLFF
NA	NA	TRBV19	TRBJ1-5	TGTGCCAGTAGTATCGGGGGGAGTCAGCCCCAGCATTTT	CASSIGGSQPQHF
TRBD1	NA	TRBV24-1	TRBJ2-1	TGTGCCACCAGCCATCTCAAAACAGGGGGTCCCTACAATGAGCAGTTCTTC	CATSHLKTGGPYNEQFF
TRBD2	NA	TRBV27	TRBJ2-3	TGTGCCAGCAGTCCCGGGACTAGCGGTTCGAATACGCAGTATTTT	CASSPGTSGSNTQYF
NA	few	TRBV29-1	TRBJ1-2	TGCAGCGTGCAGCGTCCGGGACAAGGCTACACCTTC	CSVQRPGQGYTF
TRBD1	once	TRBV5-1	TRBJ1-1	TGCGCCAGCAGCACGGGACAGAAGAACACTGAAGCTTTCTTT	CASSTGQKNTEAFF
NA	NA	TRBV30	TRBJ2-2	TGTGCCTGGACCATCCGAGGTACCGGGGAGCTGTTTTTT	CAWTIRGTGELFF
NA	NA	TRBV3-1/TRBV3-2	TRBJ1-2	TGTGCCAGCAGCCAAGATCGTGCAGGCCTAAGCTACACCTTC	CASSQDRAGLSYTF
TRBD2	NA	TRBV6-5	TRBJ2-1	TGTGCCAGCAGTCTCGGGGGGAACTCCTACAATGAGCAGTTCTTC	CASSLGGNSYNEQFF
NA	NA	TRBV3-1/TRBV3-2	TRBJ1-2	TGTGCCAGCAGCCAACGAGGGACATCTTCATTGATGGTCTACACCTTC	CASSQRGTSSLMVYTF
NA	NA	TRBV27	TRBJ2-7	TGTGCCAGCAAAATATCGGACCCCCGGGACAACTACGAGCAGTACTTC	CASKISDPRDNYEQYF
NA	NA	TRBV4-3	TRBJ1-2	TGCGCCAGCAGCCAAGTACTCCTCGACAGGAACTATGGCTACACCTTC	CASSQVLLDRNYGYTF
NA	NA	TRBV27	TRBJ2-4	TGTGCCAGCAGTTTACGAGGATTAAACATTCAGTACTTC	CASSLRGLNIQYF
NA	NA	TRBV5-1	TRBJ2-6	TGCGCCAGCTTAGCCCCCTCGAGCAGCTCTGGGGCCAACGTCCTGACTTTC	CASLAPSSSSGANVLTF
TRBD1	NA	TRBV9	TRBJ1-1	TGTGCCAGCAGCGATGCCGGGACAGGGTCCACTGAAGCTTTCTTT	CASSDAGTGSTEAFF
TRBD1	NA	TRBV6-5	TRBJ2-1	TGTGCCAGTTCCGGGACAGGGTACAATGAGCAGTTCTTC	CASSGTGYNEQFF
TRBD1	NA	TRBV7-9	TRBJ1-4	TGTGCCAGCAGCATGGACAGGGGAGGTAATGAAAAACTGTTTTTT	CASSMDRGGNEKLFF
TRBD2	NA	TRBV6-1	TRBJ2-1	TGTGCCAGCAGTGAGGGACTAGCGGGGAACGAGCAGTTCTTC	CASSEGLAGNEQFF
TRBD1	few	TRBV30	TRBJ1-5	TGTGCCTGGAGCCACGGACAGGGGGCAATTCAGCCCCAGCATTTT	CAWSHGQGAIQPQHF
NA	NA	TRBV5-1	TRBJ1-2	TGCGCCAGCAGCTCCGGACAGACTAACTATGGCTACACCTTC	CASSSGQTNYGYTF
TRBD1	NA	TRBV28	TRBJ2-7	TGTGCCAGCAGTTGGGACAGGTACCCAACCTACGAGCAGTACTTC	CASSWDRYPTYEQYF
NA	NA	TRBV7-2	TRBJ1-3	TGTGCCAGCAGCTTAGTGAGAGGGTCTGGAAACACCATATATTTT	CASSLVRGSGNTIYF
NA	NA	TRBV4-1	TRBJ2-2	TGCGCCAGCAGCCGAACAGGGGGGGGGACTCGTAACACCGGGGAGCTGTTTTTT	CASSRTGGGTRNTGELFF
NA	NA	TRBV5-4	TRBJ1-2	TGTGCCAGCAGCCCACAGGGCCTCCCTAACTATGGCTACACCTTC	CASSPQGLPNYGYTF
NA	NA	TRBV3-1/TRBV3-2	TRBJ2-1	TGTGCCAGCAGCCCCGGACGTGGGGAGATCAATGAGCAGTTCTTC	CASSPGRGEINEQFF
NA	NA	TRBV12-5	TRBJ1-1	TGTGCTAGTGGCCCCACGGGGAGGGCTGAAGCTTTCTTT	CASGPTGRAEAFF
NA	few	TRBV7-9	TRBJ2-2	TGTGCCCCTTTGGCTGGGGAGCTGTTTTTT	CAPLAGELFF
NA	NA	TRBV18	TRBJ2-2	TGTGCCAGCTCACCCGGAGGGAACACCGGGGAGCTGTTTTTT	CASSPGGNTGELFF
NA	few	TRBV19	TRBJ1-5	TGTGCCAGTACTTCTTTTGCACAGGGACAACCATCCAATCAGCCCCAGCATTTT	CASTSFAQGQPSNQPQHF
NA	NA	TRBV6-5	TRBJ1-2	TGTGCCAGCAGTCCCGTAGATCCTAACTATGGCTACACCTTC	CASSPVDPNYGYTF
NA	NA	TRBV6-5	TRBJ1-2	TGTGCCAGCAGCCTCTTCAAAGGGGGGGATGGCTACACCTTC	CASSLFKGGDGYTF
TRBD1	NA	TRBV11-2	TRBJ2-7	TGTGCCAGCAGCTTAGATGGCTGGGACAGAGCCTACGAGCAGTACTTC	CASSLDGWDRAYEQYF
TRBD1	NA	TRBV24-1	TRBJ1-2	TGTGCCACCAGTGATTTGCAGGGGGCGCGGGGCTACACCTTC	CATSDLQGARGYTF
TRBD2	NA	TRBV3-1/TRBV3-2	TRBJ2-3	TGTGCCAGCAGGCTGACTAGCGGGGGGGCAGATACGCAGTATTTT	CASRLTSGGADTQYF
NA	NA	TRBV12-5	TRBJ2-1	TGTGCTAGTAGGGTGGGGGCCAGCTCCTACAATGAGCAGTTCTTC	CASRVGASSYNEQFF
TRBD1	NA	TRBV18	TRBJ1-1	TGTGCCAGCTCCTCTTCGACAGGGTACACTGAAGCTTTCTTT	CASSSSTGYTEAFF
NA	few	TRBV5-1	TRBJ1-4	TGCGCCAGCAGCCGTGACACGGATAATGAAAAACTGTTTTTT	CASSRDTDNEKLFF
NA	NA	TRBV27	TRBJ2-5	TGTGCCAGCAGTTTATTTCTCGAGGCTCAAGAGACCCAGTACTTC	CASSLFLEAQETQYF
TRBD1	NA	TRBV7-9	TRBJ2-7	TGTGCCAGCAGCTTAGGGACAGGATACGAGCAGTACTTC	CASSLGTGYEQYF
NA	NA	TRBV7-8	TRBJ2-7	TGTGCCAGCAGCTTAGAGGTCCGTGGGGCAGCCATCTACGAGCAGTACTTC	CASSLEVRGAAIYEQYF
TRBD1	NA	TRBV18	TRBJ1-3	TGTGCCAGCTCAAAGGCGGCAGGGGGTACTGGAAACACCATATATTTT	CASSKAAGGTGNTIYF
NA	NA	TRBV9	TRBJ2-5	TGTGCCAGCAGCGTAGGAGGGCGGTACCAAGAGACCCAGTACTTC	CASSVGGRYQETQYF
NA	NA	TRBV6-4	TRBJ1-1	TGTGCCAGCAGTGACTCGGCAGGGGACACTGAAGCTTTCTTT	CASSDSAGDTEAFF
TRBD1	NA	TRBV18	TRBJ1-2	TGTGCCAGCTCACCACGGACAGGAACTAACTATGGCTACACCTTC	CASSPRTGTNYGYTF
NA	NA	TRBV28	TRBJ1-2	TGTGCCAGCACGGGCCCGGAGGGCTATGGCTACACCTTC	CASTGPEGYGYTF
NA	once	TRBV30	TRBJ1-3	TGTGCCTGGAACCGGGGGTCTGGAAACACCATATATTTT	CAWNRGSGNTIYF
NA	NA	TRBV11-2	TRBJ1-1	TGTGCCAGCAGCTTTGGAGGGGCCTTCACTGAAGCTTTCTTT	CASSFGGAFTEAFF
NA	NA	TRBV6-6	TRBJ1-5	TGTGCCAGCAGTTCCGCGGATCAGCCCCAGCATTTT	CASSSADQPQHF
TRBD1	NA	TRBV24-1	TRBJ2-1	TGTGCCACCAGTCCGGGACAGGGTCCTTACAATGAGCAGTTCTTC	CATSPGQGPYNEQFF